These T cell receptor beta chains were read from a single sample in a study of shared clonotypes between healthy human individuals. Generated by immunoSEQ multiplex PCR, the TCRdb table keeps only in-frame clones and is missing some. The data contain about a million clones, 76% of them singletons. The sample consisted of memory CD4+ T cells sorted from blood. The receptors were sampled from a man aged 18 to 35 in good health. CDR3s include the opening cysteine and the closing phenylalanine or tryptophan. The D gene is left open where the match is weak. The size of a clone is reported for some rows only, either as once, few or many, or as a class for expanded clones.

TGTGCCAGCAGTTTGGTACAATCACCCCTCCACTTT,CASSLVQSPLHF,TRBJ1-6,.,.,12,TRBV28
TGTGCCAGCAGGCGACAGGGGGCAAGCCACGAGCAGTACTTC,CASRRQGASHEQYF,TRBJ2-7,.,TRBD1,14,TRBV6-6
TGTGCCAGCTCCGCGGGGGCGGGTTACGTCTACACCTTC,CASSAGAGYVYTF,TRBJ1-2,once,.,13,TRBV2
TGTGCCAGCAGCCCGGTAAGCGGGAACCAAGAGACCCAGTACTTC,CASSPVSGNQETQYF,TRBJ2-5,.,TRBD2,15,TRBV7-2
TGTGCCAGCTCACCCGGACAGGGGACAGATACGCAGTATTTT,CASSPGQGTDTQYF,TRBJ2-3,.,TRBD1,14,TRBV18
TGTGCCACCAGCAGAGATCTTGGTAGCGGGGCCCTAGCCAAAAACATTCAGTACTTC,CATSRDLGSGALAKNIQYF,TRBJ2-4,.,TRBD2,19,TRBV15
TGTGCCAGTAGCGACGGATATCAGCCCCAGCATTTT,CASSDGYQPQHF,TRBJ1-5,.,.,12,TRBV19
TGCGCCAGCAGCCAAGGGACCTTGAACTATGGCTACACCTTC,CASSQGTLNYGYTF,TRBJ1-2,.,.,14,TRBV4-3
TGCAGCGTTGTACTAGGGCGTTATGGCTACACCTTC,CSVVLGRYGYTF,TRBJ1-2,once,.,12,TRBV29-1
TGTGCCACCAGCAGAGGGGACACAGATACGCAGTATTTT,CATSRGDTDTQYF,TRBJ2-3,.,.,13,TRBV15
TGCGCCAGCAGTGAGTCGTCAAGGGGTCCCGAAGCTTTCTTT,CASSESSRGPEAFF,TRBJ1-1,.,.,14,TRBV10-1
TGTGCCAGCAATAGGGGGACAGTCAATCAGCCCCAGCATTTT,CASNRGTVNQPQHF,TRBJ1-5,.,TRBD1,14,TRBV2
TGCGCCAGCAGCATATCCGGGACAATGAACACTGAAGCTTTCTTT,CASSISGTMNTEAFF,TRBJ1-1,.,.,15,TRBV5-1
TGTGCCAGCAGCGGACAGCAAACCCTTCAGAACACTGAAGCTTTCTTT,CASSGQQTLQNTEAFF,TRBJ1-1,.,.,16,TRBV11-2
TGTGCCAGCAGCCTGGACAGAAACATTCAGTACTTC,CASSLDRNIQYF,TRBJ2-4,.,.,12,TRBV6-5
TGCGCCAGCACTGCGACGGGCAAGACCACAGATACGCAGTATTTT,CASTATGKTTDTQYF,TRBJ2-3,.,.,15,TRBV5-1
TGTGCCAGCAAGAGAGGGGGCGAATCTGGGGCCAACGTCCTGACTTTC,CASKRGGESGANVLTF,TRBJ2-6,.,TRBD1,16,TRBV11-2
TGTGCCAGTAGTATCCTACAATGGAATGAGCAGTTCTTC,CASSILQWNEQFF,TRBJ2-1,.,.,13,TRBV19
TGTGCCTGGGAGGGTGGGACAGGCTATGGCTACACCTTC,CAWEGGTGYGYTF,TRBJ1-2,.,TRBD1,13,TRBV30
TGTGCCAGCTCACGACAGGGGTCCAGGGTAAACAATGAGCAGTTCTTC,CASSRQGSRVNNEQFF,TRBJ2-1,once,TRBD1,16,TRBV18
TGCGCCAGCAGAAAAACTAGCGACTCCTACAATGAGCAGTTCTTC,CASRKTSDSYNEQFF,TRBJ2-1,.,TRBD2,15,TRBV5-1
TGTGCCAGCACCCAGGCAGGCGGGGGCTCCTACAATGAGCAGTTCTTC,CASTQAGGGSYNEQFF,TRBJ2-1,.,TRBD2,16,TRBV5-6
TGCGCCAGCAGCTTGAGACAGGGGAATAATTCACCCCTCCACTTT,CASSLRQGNNSPLHF,TRBJ1-6,.,TRBD1,15,TRBV5-1
TGTGCCAGCACCTTAGCCCGGGGGGGTACCTGGTCCTACGAGCAGTACTTC,CASTLARGGTWSYEQYF,TRBJ2-7,.,TRBD2,17,TRBV28
TGTGCCAGCAGCCCCGGGCGGGAGGAGGGAGAGACCCAGTACTTC,CASSPGREEGETQYF,TRBJ2-5,once,TRBD2,15,TRBV27
TGTGCCAGCAGCCCGAGGACAGGGGGCACAGATACGCAGTATTTT,CASSPRTGGTDTQYF,TRBJ2-3,.,TRBD1,15,TRBV7-2
TGTGCCAGCAGTGTTTCAGTGGATTTCACCCTCCACTTT,CASSVSVDFTLHF,TRBJ1-6,.,.,13,TRBV6-1
TGTGCCAGCAGCTACGGGGACAGAAGCCAAGAGACCCAGTACTTC,CASSYGDRSQETQYF,TRBJ2-5,.,TRBD1,15,TRBV5-8
TGTGCCAGCAGGGGACAGTCTAGCACAGATACGCAGTATTTT,CASRGQSSTDTQYF,TRBJ2-3,many,TRBD1,14,TRBV2
TGTGCCAGCAGCCTTCCCGGGTCGGCTAACACCGGGGAGCTGTTTTTT,CASSLPGSANTGELFF,TRBJ2-2,.,.,16,TRBV5-4
TGTGCCAGCAGTGAATGGACAGCAATCCAGGGCTACACCTTC,CASSEWTAIQGYTF,TRBJ1-2,.,.,14,TRBV6-1
TGTGCCTGGAACCGTGAAAACACTGAAGCTTTCTTT,CAWNRENTEAFF,TRBJ1-1,.,.,12,TRBV30
TGTGCCAGCAGCCAAGGGAAGACCCAGTACTTC,CASSQGKTQYF,TRBJ2-5,.,.,11,TRBV14
TGTGCCAGCAGGTTATACGGACAGAGCACAGATACGCAGTATTTT,CASRLYGQSTDTQYF,TRBJ2-3,.,.,15,TRBV28
TGTGCCAGCAGCATGGACAGGGTCAAAGATACGCAGTATTTT,CASSMDRVKDTQYF,TRBJ2-3,.,TRBD1,14,TRBV7-8
TGTGCCAGCAGTCCAGGGGGCTTTGGCTACACCTTC,CASSPGGFGYTF,TRBJ1-2,few,TRBD1,12,TRBV27
TGTGCCAGCTCCGAATCCGGCTCCTATAATTCACCCCTCCACTTT,CASSESGSYNSPLHF,TRBJ1-6,.,.,15,TRBV2
TGTGCCATCGCTCTCAGCTCCTACAATGAGCAGTTCTTC,CAIALSSYNEQFF,TRBJ2-1,.,.,13,TRBV10-3
TGCGCCAGCAGCTTATTCAGCGGGACAACAGATACGCAGTATTTT,CASSLFSGTTDTQYF,TRBJ2-3,few,.,15,TRBV5-1
TGTGCCAGCCTTTTCGGACAGGGGGGCAATCAGCCCCAGCATTTT,CASLFGQGGNQPQHF,TRBJ1-5,many,TRBD1,15,TRBV6-1
TGCGCCAGCAGCTTGTGGCAGGGGGACTATGGCTACACCTTC,CASSLWQGDYGYTF,TRBJ1-2,.,TRBD1,14,TRBV5-1
TGCGCCAGCAGCTCCGGGACAGGGGTCTTCATGAACACTGAAGCTTTCTTT,CASSSGTGVFMNTEAFF,TRBJ1-1,.,TRBD1,17,TRBV5-1
TGTGCCAGCAGAATCACAGGGGAGGAGACCCAGTACTTC,CASRITGEETQYF,TRBJ2-5,.,TRBD1,13,TRBV7-9
TGTGCCAGCAAAGATTCAGGAGCCGCTAATTCACCCCTCCACTTT,CASKDSGAANSPLHF,TRBJ1-6,.,.,15,TRBV6-5
TGTGCCAGCAGCCGGGACAGGGGGGAGACCCAGTACTTC,CASSRDRGETQYF,TRBJ2-5,.,TRBD1,13,TRBV5-4
TGTGCCAGCAGCTTATTCACTCCTGGACAGGGCGCCGCAATACTGTTTTTT,CASSLFTPGQGAAILFF,TRBJ1-4,.,TRBD1,17,TRBV13
TGTGCCTGGAGTGCAGGGGGTCGGACTGAAGCTTTCTTT,CAWSAGGRTEAFF,TRBJ1-1,.,TRBD1,13,TRBV30
TGTGCCAGCAGTGGTCAGGGGGCAGGGGAGACCCAGTACTTC,CASSGQGAGETQYF,TRBJ2-5,few,TRBD1,14,TRBV28
TGCGCCAGCAGCTTGGGGACAGGCTACAATGAGCAGTTCTTC,CASSLGTGYNEQFF,TRBJ2-1,.,TRBD1,14,TRBV5-1
TGTGCCACCAGCAACGAGGAGACCCAGTACTTC,CATSNEETQYF,TRBJ2-5,.,.,11,TRBV15
TGTGCCAGCAGCTTACGTCGCGGTAGCACAGATACGCAGTATTTT,CASSLRRGSTDTQYF,TRBJ2-3,.,.,15,TRBV13
TGTGCCAGCAGTGACATGGGCACTAGCAATCAGCCCCAGCATTTT,CASSDMGTSNQPQHF,TRBJ1-5,few,.,15,TRBV6-1
TGTGCCAGCGGGTACTTTTCTAACTATGGCTACACCTTC,CASGYFSNYGYTF,TRBJ1-2,.,.,13,TRBV27
TGTGCCAGCAGCTTAGGAACGAACACTGAAGCTTTCTTT,CASSLGTNTEAFF,TRBJ1-1,.,.,13,TRBV7-6